This entry lists 7 T cell receptor beta chains sequenced from one sample in a study of breast tumors, draining lymph nodes, adjacent tissues. From the multiplex PCR reads, TCRdb called clonotypes with MiXCR, one entry per CDR3 protein. Of 150,000 to 200,000 distinct CDR3 sequences listed, around a third are singletons. The lymph nodes were axillary draining lymph nodes from breast cancer patients. Sequencing was carried out using axillary lymph node tissue. The receptors shown here come from a female donor with breast cancer. Some clones in this sample may be carry-over from other donors' samples.

This clonotype appeared many times. CDR3 protein: CASSGTGGPLNEQFF. For the CDR3, the DNA is TGTGCCAGCAGCGGAACAGGGGGCCCTTTGAATGAGCAGTTCTTC. V gene TRBV7-3 combines with J gene TRBJ2-1; 9 bases line up with TRBD1. The germline CDR1 and CDR2 sequences are SGHTA and FQGTGA. With 5 bases clipped from V and 7 bases from J, the junction kept 9 bases outside the gene matches. CDR3 length: 15 amino acids.

This clonotype was seen at least ten times. This rearrangement joins TRBV7-6 to TRBJ1-2, with D possibly matching TRBD1 (6 bases). Trimming took 3 bases from V and 7 from J, leaving 12 bases between them. This CDR3 contains 13 residues. Looked up from germline, CDR1 is SGHVS and CDR2 is FNYEAQ. The CDR3 DNA reads TGTGCCAGCAGCTTCGGGGGGCCTGGTGGCTACACCTTC. Amino acid sequence: CASSFGGPGGYTF.

Ten or more counts support this clonotype. This chain links TRBV6-5 with TRBJ1-2; tentatively, D is TRBD1 (6 bases). V was clipped by 4 bases and J by 3 bases, with 21 bases between them. The CDR3 consists of 17 residues. Germline lookup yields CDR1 MNHEY and CDR2 SVGAGI. The CDR3: CASSFLSTGRSYYGYTF. In DNA, the CDR3 is TGTGCCAGCAGTTTCCTGAGTACAGGGCGCTCTTACTATGGCTACACCTTC.

This clonotype was found many times. The chain employs TRBV6-1 and TRBJ1-5; TRBD1 aligns across 8 bases. CDR3 size: 17 residues. The trim removed 4 bases at V and 7 bases at J, leaving 15 bases unmatched. CDR1 and CDR2 (germline): MNHNS, SASEGT. The CDR3 is CASSAGHGQGGRQPQHF. The CDR3, as DNA: TGTGCCAGCAGTGCGGGGCATGGACAGGGCGGTAGACAGCCCCAGCATTTT.

This clonotype occurred once. This CDR3 is missing its conserved last phenylalanine or tryptophan, likely due to a read error. This chain links TRBV24-1 with TRBJ1-1; D uncertain. Trimming removed 3 bases from V and 3 bases from J, with 4 bases in between. In germline, CDR1 is KGHDR, CDR2 SFDVKD. This CDR3 has 12 residues. CDR3 loop: CATSDPDTEAFS. The CDR3 DNA reads as TGTGCCACCAGTGATCCGGACACTGAAGCTTTCTCT.

This clonotype was detected many times. The chain has TRBV5-6 and TRBJ2-2; D possibly corresponds to TRBD1 (5 bases). The germline gives CDR1 SGHDT, CDR2 YYEEEE. This CDR3 has 16 residues. V lost 0 bases, J lost 0 bases, and 9 bases lay in between. CDR3 amino acids: CASSLGAGTNTGELFF. The CDR3 DNA reads TGTGCCAGCAGCTTGGGGGCAGGGACGAACACCGGGGAGCTGTTTTTT.

The V and J genes are TRBV2 and TRBJ2-5; 10 nucleotides line up with TRBD2. Germline V gene sequence: CDR1 SNHLY, CDR2 FYNNEI. CDR3 length equals 14 residues. J gave up 5 bases and V 6 bases, and 6 bases lay outside the gene matches. CDR3 sequence reads: CASSVPGLAETQYF. CDR3 bases: TGTGCCAGCAGCGTCCCGGGACTAGCGGAGACCCAGTACTTC.